The 13 T cell receptor beta chains listed next were all sequenced from one sample in a study of shared clonotypes between healthy human individuals. The table came from immunoSEQ multiplex PCR; TCRdb's copy has only in-frame clones and leaves some out. The sample holds fewer than 1.6 million clones; about 98.5% are singletons and the top ten take around 0.33%. The specimen sequenced was naive CD4+ T cells sorted from blood. Subset meaning: CD45RA+ positively selected. All receptors come from a man between 25 and 39 years old in good health.

With respect to this clone: Distinct nucleotide sequences in the sample also encode this CDR3. This chain uses TRBV7-9 with TRBJ1-1, with 8 positions matching TRBD1. V gave up 5 bases and J gave up 0 bases; unmatched junction bases: 5. CDR1 SEHNR and CDR2 FQNEAQ come from the germline V gene (reference sequence). The CDR3 length is 15 residues. Here the CDR3 DNA reads TGTGCCAGCAGCGCCAGGACAGGGATGAACACTGAAGCTTTCTTT. Encoded protein: CASSARTGMNTEAFF.

The chain joins TRBV6-6 to TRBJ1-5; no clear D gene. CDR3 length: 12 amino acids. Germline V CDR1 and CDR2: MNHNY, SVGAGI (reference sequence). Trimming cost V 4 bases and J 7 bases, with 8 bases left between them. CDR3 sequence reads: CASSSPKQPQHF. The CDR3, as DNA: TGTGCCAGCAGTTCGCCAAAGCAGCCCCAGCATTTT.

The gene calls are TRBV28 and TRBJ2-7; no reliable D call. The CDR3 covers 15 residues. Trimming removed 2 bases at V and 0 bases at J, with 11 bases between. Per the germline V gene, CDR1 is MDHEN and CDR2 is SYDVKM. Written as DNA, the CDR3 is TGTGCCAGCAGTTTAGTTGCTCCTTACTCCTACGAGCAGTACTTC. It specifies CASSLVAPYSYEQYF.

Remarks on this clone: The same CDR3 arises from other DNA sequences in this sample as well. The genes are TRBV19 and TRBJ2-4; D call uncertain. The CDR3 spans 15 residues. Germline V gene data show CDR1 as LNHDA and CDR2 as SQIVND (reference sequence). Trimming took 3 bases from V and 0 from J, leaving 9 bases between them. CDR3 sequence reads: CASSIEGLAKNIQYF. The CDR3 nucleotides are TGTGCCAGTAGTATTGAAGGTCTAGCCAAAAACATTCAGTACTTC. Drawing the rest from reference TRBV19 and TRBJ2-4, the complete variable domain is DGGITQSPKYLFRKEGQNVTLSCEQNLNHDAMYWYRQDPGQGLRLIYYSQIVNDFQKGDIAEGYSVSREKKESFPLTVTSAQKNPTAFYLCASSIEGLAKNIQYFGAGTRLSVL.

J is TRBJ1-1 and V is TRBV28; a weak D match, TRBD1 (5 bases). Germline V CDR1 and CDR2: MDHEN, SYDVKM. Deletions cut 7 bases from V and 3 bases from J, with 12 bases between. This CDR3 has 13 amino acids. CDR3 sequence (DNA): TGTGCCAGCACCGCGGCGGGGGACACTGAAGCTTTCTTT. It encodes CASTAAGDTEAFF. Filled out from reference TRBV28 and TRBJ1-1, the complete variable domain reads DVKVTQSSRYLVKRTGEKVFLECVQDMDHENMFWYRQDPGLGLRLIYFSYDVKMKEKGDIPEGYSVSREKKERFSLILESASTNQTSMYLCASTAAGDTEAFFGQGTRLTVV.

This chain connects TRBV11-2 to TRBJ2-1; a weak D match, TRBD2 (5 bases). This CDR3 spans 17 amino acids. The V gene lost 4 bases and the J gene lost 9 bases, with 25 bases spanning the gap. Germline CDR1 SGHAT, CDR2 FQNNGV. The CDR3 DNA reads TGTGCCAGCAGCTCAATTCTAGCCCAAGTGACCCGCGGTGAGCAGTTCTTC. Translated: CASSSILAQVTRGEQFF.

The rearrangement uses TRBV12-5 and TRBJ1-1, with 8 bases fitting TRBD1. The trim removed 7 bases at V and 4 bases at J, leaving 17 bases unmatched. The CDR3 covers 17 residues. Germline V gene lookup returns CDR1 LGHNT and CDR2 FRNRAP. The CDR3 region is CASARGHRVDGGTEAFF. The DNA of the CDR3 is TGTGCTAGTGCCAGGGGGCACAGGGTCGATGGGGGCACTGAAGCTTTCTTT.

The chain has TRBV15 and TRBJ2-7, with D unclear. V dropped 8 bases and J dropped 3 bases, with 17 bases sitting between them. Per the germline V gene, CDR1 is LNHNV and CDR2 is YYDKDF (reference sequence). CDR3 size: 14 residues. CDR3 region: CATQPGDQHYEQYF. The CDR3 bases are TGTGCCACCCAACCCGGAGACCAACACTACGAGCAGTACTTC.

This sequence joins TRBV5-1 and TRBJ2-2; the match to TRBD1 covers 9 bases. V lost 4 bases and J lost 2; bases outside the gene matches: 9. This CDR3 comprises 17 residues. From germline, CDR1 is SGHRS and CDR2 YFSETQ. Here the CDR3 reads CASSILTGGLNTGELFF. As DNA, the CDR3 is TGCGCCAGCAGCATCCTGACAGGGGGACTTAACACCGGGGAGCTGTTTTTT. The full variable domain, its missing parts supplied by reference TRBV5-1 and TRBJ2-2, is KAGVTQTPRYLIKTRGQQVTLSCSPISGHRSVSWYQQTPGQGLQFLFEYFSETQRNKGNFPGRFSGRQFSNSRSEMNVSTLELGDSALYLCASSILTGGLNTGELFFGEGSRLTVL.

The genes are TRBV5-1 and TRBJ2-7; TRBD1 is a possible D gene (5 bases). Per germline, CDR1 SGHRS and CDR2 YFSETQ. The CDR3 runs to 13 residues. Trimming pared 4 bases from V and 0 bases from J, leaving 8 bases between. The CDR3 reads CASSRQRSYEQYF. The CDR3 DNA reads as TGCGCCAGCAGCCGACAGCGCTCCTACGAGCAGTACTTC.

This clone was picked up one time. The chain uses TRBV4-2 and TRBJ1-3; D is ambiguous. The germline V and J ends were trimmed by 4 bases and 4 bases, with 8 bases remaining between them. CDR1 LGHNA and CDR2 YNFKEQ come from the germline V gene. CDR3 size: 13 residues. The CDR3 DNA sequence: TGTGCCAGCAGCCGGGAGTACGGAAACACCATATATTTT. This codes for CASSREYGNTIYF.

The gene calls are TRBV5-1 and TRBJ2-7; no firm D call. The CDR3 consists of 15 residues. CDR1 and CDR2 from the germline V gene are SGHRS and YFSETQ. V gave up 0 bases and J gave up 4 bases, with 14 bases separating them. The CDR3 sequence: CASSLGPPKQYEQYF. The CDR3, as DNA: TGCGCCAGCAGCTTGGGTCCGCCTAAACAATACGAGCAGTACTTC. The full variable domain, rest sourced from reference TRBV5-1 and TRBJ2-7, is KAGVTQTPRYLIKTRGQQVTLSCSPISGHRSVSWYQQTPGQGLQFLFEYFSETQRNKGNFPGRFSGRQFSNSRSEMNVSTLELGDSALYLCASSLGPPKQYEQYFGPGTRLTVT.

The chain's CDR3 is CASSPYGGHGTDTQYF. CDR3 in DNA: TGTGCCAGCAGCCCCTACGGGGGCCATGGCACAGATACGCAGTATTTT. V usage is TRBV9 and J usage is TRBJ2-3; either TRBD1 or TRBD2 may supply D (6 bases each). The V end was cut by 4 bases, the J end by 1 base, with 16 bases between. Germline V gene sequence: CDR1 SGDLS, CDR2 YYNGEE. The CDR3 loop spans 16 amino acids.